These T cell receptor beta chains were read from a single sample in a study of cytomegalovirus exposure and HLA in healthy donors. Produced via immunoSEQ multiplex PCR; TCRdb's table is partial and in-frame only. This sample has 120,000 or so clones, with over 65% found just once. Material: PBMCs. These receptors were obtained from a man aged 18 to 35 in good health and CMV-seropositive. Each CDR3 is given with its conserved first and last residue. The D gene is left open where the match is weak. Clone size is shown for a subset of rows, as once, few, many or a class of expanded clone.

TRBV7-2	.	.	TRBJ2-1	TGTGCCAGCAGCTTGGGGGGACAGTTCAATGAGCAGTTCTTC	CASSLGGQFNEQFF
TRBV10-2	.	TRBD2	TRBJ2-7	TGCGCCAGCAGTGAGAGGACTAGCGGCCGTCTGGGGGAGCAGTACTTC	CASSERTSGRLGEQYF
TRBV7-8	.	.	TRBJ2-2	TGTGCCAGCAGCGCGAGGGACTCCATCCCCGGGGAGCTGTTTTTT	CASSARDSIPGELFF
TRBV14	.	.	TRBJ1-1	TGTGCCAGCAGCCAGGATAACGAGCTGGCTGCGGGAGCTTTCTTT	CASSQDNELAAGAFF
TRBV27	.	.	TRBJ2-2	TGTGCCAGCAGTTTAAACCTGGCTGGTCTCCCATCCGGGGAGCTGTTTTTT	CASSLNLAGLPSGELFF
TRBV5-4	.	TRBD2	TRBJ2-3	TGTGCCAGCAGCCAGAGGACTAGCGGGGGACCGAAGGATACGCAGTATTTT	CASSQRTSGGPKDTQYF
TRBV7-3	.	.	TRBJ1-1	TGTGCCAGCAAGGGGACTGAAGCTTTCTTT	CASKGTEAFF
TRBV7-9	once	.	TRBJ2-7	TGTGCCAGCAGCTTACGGGGTGTGACAGGCAACGAGCAGTACTTC	CASSLRGVTGNEQYF
TRBV2	.	TRBD1	TRBJ2-7	TGTGCCAGCAGCGTCCGGGACAGGCAACCCTACGAGCAGTACTTC	CASSVRDRQPYEQYF
TRBV2	.	.	TRBJ2-2	TGTGCCGGAAACCGGCAGGAGGCCGGGGAGCTGTTTTTT	CAGNRQEAGELFF
TRBV6-4	.	.	TRBJ1-6	TGTGCCAGCAGGGGAGGGGCTGATTATAATTCACCCCTCCACTTT	CASRGGADYNSPLHF
TRBV19	.	TRBD2	TRBJ2-3	TGTGCCAGTAGTCCTAGCGGGAGCACAGATACGCAGTATTTT	CASSPSGSTDTQYF
TRBV9	.	TRBD1	TRBJ1-2	TGTGCCAGCAGGAGAACAGGGGGCGCAGATCTTTTTCATGGCTACACCTTC	CASRRTGGADLFHGYTF
TRBV5-1	.	TRBD2	TRBJ2-1	TGCGCCAGCAGCTTGAGCTTAGCGGGGGGCGAAGGGCAGTTCTTC	CASSLSLAGGEGQFF
TRBV7-8	.	.	TRBJ1-6	TGTGCCAGCAGCTTATCGTCTTCGGCTCGGGCCCTCCACTTT	CASSLSSSARALHF
TRBV9	few	TRBD2	TRBJ2-1	TGTGCCAGCAGCGTAGGGCTAGCGGGGGGACCCTTTGGGGATGAGCAGTTCTTC	CASSVGLAGGPFGDEQFF
TRBV5-4	.	TRBD2	TRBJ2-2	TGTGCCAGCAGCTTCCCTCTAACGGGGGGTGCCGGGGAGCTGTTTTTT	CASSFPLTGGAGELFF
TRBV4-1	.	.	TRBJ1-1	TGCGCCAGCGGGCAGATATTGAACACTGAAGCTTTCTTT	CASGQILNTEAFF
TRBV5-4	.	TRBD2	TRBJ2-5	TGTGCCAGCAGTTTTAGCGGGGGGGGCCAAGAGACCCAGTACTTC	CASSFSGGGQETQYF
TRBV5-1	.	TRBD1	TRBJ1-6	TGCGCCAGCAGCCCGGACAGGGGTAACGTCAATTCACCCCTCCACTTT	CASSPDRGNVNSPLHF
TRBV30	once	.	TRBJ1-1	TGTGCCTGGAGCACCGGACAAATGAACACTGAAGCTTTCTTT	CAWSTGQMNTEAFF
TRBV28	.	.	TRBJ1-1	TGTGCCAGCAGCCCCCGGGACACTGAAGCTTTCTTT	CASSPRDTEAFF
TRBV28	.	.	TRBJ1-1	TGTGCCAGCAGCTCCGGGGGTACTGAAGCTTTCTTT	CASSSGGTEAFF
TRBV5-4	.	.	TRBJ1-2	TGTGCCAGCAGCCCCACGTACGGGGGAAACTATGGCTACACCTTC	CASSPTYGGNYGYTF
TRBV7-6	.	.	TRBJ1-1	TGTGCCAGCAGCTTGTACAGGGTCGGCACTGAAGCTTTCTTT	CASSLYRVGTEAFF
TRBV6-5	.	.	TRBJ2-7	TGTGCCAGCACCGACAGCTACGAGCAGTACTTC	CASTDSYEQYF
TRBV5-6	.	.	TRBJ1-2	TGTGCCAGCAGCTTGGGTTCTCGCTACACCTTC	CASSLGSRYTF
TRBV18	.	TRBD1	TRBJ1-1	TGTGCCAGCTCACCGGGACAGGGGTACACTGAAGCTTTCTTT	CASSPGQGYTEAFF
TRBV6-6	.	TRBD1	TRBJ1-1	TGTGCCAGCAACAGACCCGACAGGGGGGACACTGAAGCTTTCTTT	CASNRPDRGDTEAFF
TRBV4-1	.	.	TRBJ2-7	TGCGCCAGCAGCCAAGTGGACACAACCTACGAGCAGTACTTC	CASSQVDTTYEQYF
TRBV10-3	.	TRBD1	TRBJ1-6	TGTGCCATCAGTGAGGGGGACAGGGGCAGCTCACCCCTCCACTTT	CAISEGDRGSSPLHF
TRBV18	.	.	TRBJ1-1	TGTGCCAGCTCACCGCAGGGCACTGAAGCTTTCTTT	CASSPQGTEAFF
TRBV5-6	few	TRBD1	TRBJ2-2	TGTGCCAGCAGCTTGGGGACAGGGGGCTTGGTCGGGGAGCTGTTTTTT	CASSLGTGGLVGELFF
TRBV6-1	.	.	TRBJ2-7	TGTGCCAGCAGTGGGGAGGCCTCCTACGAGCAGTACTTC	CASSGEASYEQYF
TRBV7-7	.	TRBD2	TRBJ2-2	TGTGCCAGCAGCTTAGCGACTAGCGGGGGGGCTCCTAACACCGGGGAGCTGTTTTTT	CASSLATSGGAPNTGELFF
TRBV5-1	.	TRBD2	TRBJ2-7	TGCGCCAGCAGCGACGGACTAGCGGGGATCGAGCAGTACTTC	CASSDGLAGIEQYF
TRBV7-9	.	.	TRBJ2-3	TGTGCCAGCAGCTCCGGTGGGGGGGGGCACACAGATACGCAGTATTTT	CASSSGGGGHTDTQYF
TRBV5-6	.	TRBD1	TRBJ1-5	TGTGCCAGCAGCCCAGGGACAGGGGAGAATCAGCCCCAGCATTTT	CASSPGTGENQPQHF
TRBV7-2	.	.	TRBJ1-6	TGTGCCAGCAGCTTATCAGGGAATGGTAATTCACCCCTCCACTTT	CASSLSGNGNSPLHF
TRBV4-1	.	TRBD1	TRBJ1-1	TGCGCCAGCAGCCAAGAGTCGGGCAGGGGGCGCACTGAAGCTTTCTTT	CASSQESGRGRTEAFF
TRBV19	.	.	TRBJ1-2	TGTGCCAGTAGTATAGGGGCAGGGTTTAAAGCTAACTATGGCTACACCTTC	CASSIGAGFKANYGYTF
TRBV15	.	TRBD1	TRBJ1-6	TGTGCCATATCGAGGACAGGGGGAAATTCACCCCTCCACTTT	CAISRTGGNSPLHF
TRBV7-8	.	.	TRBJ2-3	TGTGCCAGCAGCTTAGCGACCCTGGCGGGGGCGGGTACAGATACGCAGTATTTT	CASSLATLAGAGTDTQYF
TRBV7-8	.	.	TRBJ2-7	TGTGCTGGAGTACAGGGATCCGAGCAGTACTTC	CAGVQGSEQYF
TRBV20-1	.	.	TRBJ2-7	TGCAGTGCGAATGGAGGGTTCGAGCAGTACTTC	CSANGGFEQYF
TRBV6-5	.	TRBD1	TRBJ1-1	TGTGCCAGCAGCGTACGACAGGGGGCTGAAGCTTTCTTT	CASSVRQGAEAFF
TRBV5-6	.	.	TRBJ1-5	TGTGCCAGCAGCTCGGGACAAAGCAATCAGCCCCAGCATTTT	CASSSGQSNQPQHF